These T cell receptor beta chains were read from a single sample in a study of T cell clusters in autoimmune cytopenias. TCRdb reworked the multiplex PCR reads into one entry per CDR3 protein, no DNA. This listing includes some 14,000 distinct CDR3 sequences. Sequenced input: peripheral blood. The receptors here all came from a human donor with an autoimmune cytopenia or autoimmune hepatitis (not recorded which). CDR3s include the opening cysteine and the closing phenylalanine or tryptophan. Not all rows give a size; the values are once, few, many and, for expanded clones, a class.

abundance	j_gene	v_gene	CDR3aa
medium-sized	TRBJ1-6	TRBV27	CASSLYHRDKPLHF
medium-sized	TRBJ1-2	TRBV6-5	CASSPGYGYTF
.	TRBJ1-1	TRBV6-5	CATTIGPEAFF
.	TRBJ2-7	TRBV30	CAFDGVRQDEQYF
.	TRBJ2-3	TRBV7-9	CASSSLEVAGAGDTQYF
.	TRBJ2-5	TRBV6-5	CASSAQGETQYF
medium-sized	TRBJ2-2	TRBV29-1	CSVERTGGGELFF
.	TRBJ2-1	TRBV6-2/TRBV6-3	CASSPARGLAVYNEQFF
.	TRBJ1-3	TRBV27	CASSLFPGNTIYF
medium-sized	TRBJ1-6	TRBV6-5	CASRTGGSNSPLHF
medium-sized	TRBJ2-1	TRBV19	CASTTSGRAQTEQFF
.	TRBJ1-2	TRBV19	CASSISAQTYGYTF
.	TRBJ1-2	TRBV12-3/TRBV12-4	CASTPGDGYYGYTF